The source of this T cell receptor beta chain is a study of T cell responses to AZD1222 COVID-19 vaccine. Trimming took 6 bases from V and 7 from J, leaving 7 bases between them. Germline V lookup: CDR1 SQVTM, CDR2 ANQGSEA. This CDR3 comprises 10 residues. Sequencing used immunoSEQ multiplex PCR; TCRdb keeps in-frame clones, though not all of them. The sample contains over 100,000 clones, over 75% of which appear only once. Whole-study results and caveats: Donors in the cohort were predominantly white British and more often female, and clonal diversity was possibly underestimated. Spike was spanned by vaccine-associated CD4 TCRs, which were dominant at 160-218 and 743-854.

On this clone: Its specificity is not known.

The sequenced sample was peripheral blood, obtained on day 0 of MenACWY control vaccination. This sequence was found in an adult in good health. This chain links TRBV29-1 with TRBJ2-4; unclear D gene. The CDR3 loop is CSVVDNIQYF. The CDR3 coding sequence is TGCAGCGTCGTCGATAACATTCAGTACTTC.